This T cell receptor (beta chain) was identified during a study of blood T cell repertoires in COVID-19. Study in general: PBMCs, B-cell-depleted T cells, or T cells were the source of the cDNA or gDNA that made up the material.

The CDR3 runs to 12 residues. In germline, CDR1 is SQVTM, CDR2 ANQGSEA. The trim removed 4 bases at V and 5 bases at J, leaving 4 bases unmatched. In the original analysis: It was from reference gene primer amplification that nucleated cell counts were estimated. Assay used: immunoSEQ multiplex PCR; TCRdb lists only in-frame clones, some missing. That table supplies the V and J calls and clone size; D and trimming were determined from the DNA. The sample yields under 45,000 clones, just over 85% seen once. This receptor was taken from a man in his sixties with active COVID-19. The rearrangement joins TRBV29-1 to TRBJ2-5; 7 nucleotides match TRBD2. The sequenced sample was peripheral blood. The CDR3 region has the DNA TGCAGCGTTGCATGGGGAGGGGAGACCCAGTACTTC. Encoded protein: CSVAWGGETQYF. The entire variable domain, with the rest obtained from reference TRBV29-1 and TRBJ2-5, is as follows: SAVISQKPSRDICQRGTSLTIQCQVDSQVTMMFWYRQQPGQSLTLIATANQGSEATYESGFVIDKFPISRPNLTFSTLTVSNMSPEDSSIYLCSVAWGGETQYFGPGTRLLVL.